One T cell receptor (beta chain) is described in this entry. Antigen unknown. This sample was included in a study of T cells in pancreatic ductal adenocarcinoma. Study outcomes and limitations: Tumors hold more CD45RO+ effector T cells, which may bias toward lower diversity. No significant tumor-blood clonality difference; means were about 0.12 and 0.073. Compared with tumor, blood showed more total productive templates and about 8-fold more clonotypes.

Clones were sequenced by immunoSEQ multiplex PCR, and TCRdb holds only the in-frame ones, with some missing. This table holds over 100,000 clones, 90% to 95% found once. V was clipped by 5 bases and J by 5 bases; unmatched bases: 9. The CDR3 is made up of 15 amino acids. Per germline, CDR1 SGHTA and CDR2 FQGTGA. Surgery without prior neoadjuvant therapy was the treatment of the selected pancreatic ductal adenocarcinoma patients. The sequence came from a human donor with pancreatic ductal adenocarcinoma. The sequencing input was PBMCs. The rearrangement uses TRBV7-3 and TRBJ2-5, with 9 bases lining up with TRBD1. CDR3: CASSPGQGIGETQYF. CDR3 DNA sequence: TGTGCCAGCAGCCCGGGACAGGGAATAGGGGAGACCCAGTACTTC.